Shown below are 3 T cell receptor beta chains from a single sample sequenced in a study of blood T cell repertoires in COVID-19. Profiled with immunoSEQ multiplex PCR; TCRdb holds only in-frame clones, not every one. The sample has over 15,000 clones; roughly nine tenths are singletons. Sample: peripheral blood. The source of these receptors is a man aged 55 to 69 with active COVID-19.

This sequence joins TRBV9 and TRBJ2-5, with D tentatively TRBD1 (6 bases). This CDR3 is built from 15 residues. From germline, CDR1 is SGDLS and CDR2 YYNGEE. Trimming cost V 2 bases and J 5 bases, with 16 bases left between them. Here the CDR3 reads CASSVGLSGVETQYF. DNA for the CDR3: TGTGCCAGCAGCGTCGGTTTGTCAGGGGTTGAGACCCAGTACTTC.

V usage is TRBV14 and J usage is TRBJ2-7, with TRBD2 matching over 7 bases. The CDR3 runs 16 residues. V shed 3 bases, J shed 4 bases, and the junction held 12 bases outside the gene matches. Looked up from germline, CDR1 is SGHDN and CDR2 is FVKESK. The CDR3 loop reads CASSHVTRPGGYEQYF. The CDR3 bases are TGTGCCAGCAGCCATGTGACTCGACCGGGGGGTTACGAGCAGTACTTC.

In this sample, this clone turned up once. The gene calls are TRBV2 and TRBJ2-5; maybe TRBD1 (5 bases). Germline V gene sequence: CDR1 SNHLY, CDR2 FYNNEI. CDR3 length equals 16 residues. V was shortened by 5 bases and J by 2 bases, with 18 bases between the two germline ends. The CDR3: CASSLSTLGVQETQYF. In DNA form, the CDR3 reads TGTGCCAGCAGTTTGAGTACCTTAGGGGTTCAAGAGACCCAGTACTTC.